A single T cell receptor (beta chain) is shown here with its context. The antigen remains undetermined. The record originates from a study of monozygotic twins with inflammatory bowel disease. Study-level points and caveats: Varying immunosuppressive regimens may have increased patient repertoire variability. A single strong clonotype or signal linked to IBD was not supported.

The CDR3 totals 23 residues. Germline V gene data show CDR1 as LGHNA and CDR2 as YNFKEQ. Each of the TCR libraries took around 3.5 ug of total RNA. UMIs incorporating a 6-nucleotide sample barcode were appended by means of template switching. TCRdb re-analyzed the 5' RACE reads; it lists each CDR3 protein once, without DNA. The sample holds 300,000 to 400,000 distinct CDR3 sequences. Sequencing was performed on blood. The TCR originated in a human donor with ulcerative colitis or Crohn's disease, or a healthy co-twin of an affected twin (not recorded which). The genes are TRBV4-2 and TRBJ2-5; the D call of TRBD1 rests on TCRdb alone, since no DNA is present to check it. The CDR3 loop reads CASSQKSGHILTPGTETQETQYF.